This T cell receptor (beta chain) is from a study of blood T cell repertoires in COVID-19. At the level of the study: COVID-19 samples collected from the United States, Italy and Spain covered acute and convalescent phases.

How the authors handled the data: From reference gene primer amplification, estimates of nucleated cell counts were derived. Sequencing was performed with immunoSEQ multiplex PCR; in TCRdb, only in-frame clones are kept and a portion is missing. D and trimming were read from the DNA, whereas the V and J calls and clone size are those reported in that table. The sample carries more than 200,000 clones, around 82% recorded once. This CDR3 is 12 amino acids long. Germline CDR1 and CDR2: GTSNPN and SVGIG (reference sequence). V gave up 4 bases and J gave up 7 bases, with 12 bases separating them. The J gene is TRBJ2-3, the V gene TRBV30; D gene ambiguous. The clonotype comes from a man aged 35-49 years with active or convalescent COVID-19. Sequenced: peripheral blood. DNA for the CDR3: TGTGCCTGGACCCTCGATTCTAATACGCAGTATTTT. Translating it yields CAWTLDSNTQYF.